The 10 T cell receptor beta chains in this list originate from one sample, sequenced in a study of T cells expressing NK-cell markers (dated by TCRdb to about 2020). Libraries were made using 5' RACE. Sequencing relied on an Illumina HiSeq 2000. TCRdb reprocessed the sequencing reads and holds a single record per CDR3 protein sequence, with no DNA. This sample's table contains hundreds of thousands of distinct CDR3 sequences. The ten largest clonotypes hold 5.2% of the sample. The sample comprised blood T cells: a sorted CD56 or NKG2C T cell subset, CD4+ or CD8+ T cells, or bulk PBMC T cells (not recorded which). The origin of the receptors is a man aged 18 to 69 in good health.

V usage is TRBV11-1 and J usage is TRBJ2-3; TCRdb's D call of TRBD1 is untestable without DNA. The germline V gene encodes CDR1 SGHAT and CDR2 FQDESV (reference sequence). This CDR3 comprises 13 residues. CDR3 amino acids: CASGQDRADTQYF.

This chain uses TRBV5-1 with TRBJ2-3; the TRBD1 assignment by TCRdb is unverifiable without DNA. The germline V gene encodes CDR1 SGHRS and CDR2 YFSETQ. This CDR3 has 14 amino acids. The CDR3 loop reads CASSSGRRGDTQYF.

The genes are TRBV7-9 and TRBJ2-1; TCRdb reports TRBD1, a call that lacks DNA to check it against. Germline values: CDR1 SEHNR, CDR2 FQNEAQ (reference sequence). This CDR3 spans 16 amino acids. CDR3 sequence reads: CASSLVGQGARDEQFF.

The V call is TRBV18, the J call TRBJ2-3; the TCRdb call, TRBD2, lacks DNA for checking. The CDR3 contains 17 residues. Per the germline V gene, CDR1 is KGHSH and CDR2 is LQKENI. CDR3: CASSPPGLAGSTDTQYF. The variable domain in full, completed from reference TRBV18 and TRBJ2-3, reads NAGVMQNPRHLVRRRGQEARLRCSPMKGHSHVYWYRQLPEEGLKFMVYLQKENIIDESGMPKERFSAEFPKEGPSILRIQQVVRGDSAAYFCASSPPGLAGSTDTQYFGPGTRLTVL.

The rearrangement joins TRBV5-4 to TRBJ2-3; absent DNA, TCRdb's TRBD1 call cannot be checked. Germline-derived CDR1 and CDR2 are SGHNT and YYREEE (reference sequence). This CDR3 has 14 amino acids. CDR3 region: CASSPGVAGGTQYF. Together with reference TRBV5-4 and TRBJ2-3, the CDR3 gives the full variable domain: ETGVTQSPTHLIKTRGQQVTLRCSSQSGHNTVSWYQQALGQGPQFIFQYYREEENGRGNFPPRFSGLQFPNYSSELNVNALELDDSALYLCASSPGVAGGTQYFGPGTRLTVL.

CDR3: CASTRTGQGYEQYF. The gene calls are TRBV25-1 and TRBJ2-7; there is no DNA to check the TCRdb D call of TRBD1. CDR1 MGHDK and CDR2 SYGVNS come from the germline V gene. This CDR3 has 14 amino acids.

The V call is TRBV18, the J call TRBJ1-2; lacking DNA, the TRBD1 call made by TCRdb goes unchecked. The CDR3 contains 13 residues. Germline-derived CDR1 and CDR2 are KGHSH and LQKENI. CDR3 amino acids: CASSPGTDYGYTF.

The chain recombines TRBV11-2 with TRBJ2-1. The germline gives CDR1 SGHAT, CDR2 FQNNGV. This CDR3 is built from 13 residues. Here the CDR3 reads CASSLDHATEQFF.

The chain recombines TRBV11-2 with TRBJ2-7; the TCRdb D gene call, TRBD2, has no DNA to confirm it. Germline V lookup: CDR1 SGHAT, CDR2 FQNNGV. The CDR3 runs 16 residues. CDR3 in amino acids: CASSLRLAGGLYEQYF.

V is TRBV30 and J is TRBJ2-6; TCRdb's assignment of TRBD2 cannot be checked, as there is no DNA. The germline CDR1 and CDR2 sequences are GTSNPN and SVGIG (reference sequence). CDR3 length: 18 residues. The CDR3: CAWSSLLAGGSGANVLTF.